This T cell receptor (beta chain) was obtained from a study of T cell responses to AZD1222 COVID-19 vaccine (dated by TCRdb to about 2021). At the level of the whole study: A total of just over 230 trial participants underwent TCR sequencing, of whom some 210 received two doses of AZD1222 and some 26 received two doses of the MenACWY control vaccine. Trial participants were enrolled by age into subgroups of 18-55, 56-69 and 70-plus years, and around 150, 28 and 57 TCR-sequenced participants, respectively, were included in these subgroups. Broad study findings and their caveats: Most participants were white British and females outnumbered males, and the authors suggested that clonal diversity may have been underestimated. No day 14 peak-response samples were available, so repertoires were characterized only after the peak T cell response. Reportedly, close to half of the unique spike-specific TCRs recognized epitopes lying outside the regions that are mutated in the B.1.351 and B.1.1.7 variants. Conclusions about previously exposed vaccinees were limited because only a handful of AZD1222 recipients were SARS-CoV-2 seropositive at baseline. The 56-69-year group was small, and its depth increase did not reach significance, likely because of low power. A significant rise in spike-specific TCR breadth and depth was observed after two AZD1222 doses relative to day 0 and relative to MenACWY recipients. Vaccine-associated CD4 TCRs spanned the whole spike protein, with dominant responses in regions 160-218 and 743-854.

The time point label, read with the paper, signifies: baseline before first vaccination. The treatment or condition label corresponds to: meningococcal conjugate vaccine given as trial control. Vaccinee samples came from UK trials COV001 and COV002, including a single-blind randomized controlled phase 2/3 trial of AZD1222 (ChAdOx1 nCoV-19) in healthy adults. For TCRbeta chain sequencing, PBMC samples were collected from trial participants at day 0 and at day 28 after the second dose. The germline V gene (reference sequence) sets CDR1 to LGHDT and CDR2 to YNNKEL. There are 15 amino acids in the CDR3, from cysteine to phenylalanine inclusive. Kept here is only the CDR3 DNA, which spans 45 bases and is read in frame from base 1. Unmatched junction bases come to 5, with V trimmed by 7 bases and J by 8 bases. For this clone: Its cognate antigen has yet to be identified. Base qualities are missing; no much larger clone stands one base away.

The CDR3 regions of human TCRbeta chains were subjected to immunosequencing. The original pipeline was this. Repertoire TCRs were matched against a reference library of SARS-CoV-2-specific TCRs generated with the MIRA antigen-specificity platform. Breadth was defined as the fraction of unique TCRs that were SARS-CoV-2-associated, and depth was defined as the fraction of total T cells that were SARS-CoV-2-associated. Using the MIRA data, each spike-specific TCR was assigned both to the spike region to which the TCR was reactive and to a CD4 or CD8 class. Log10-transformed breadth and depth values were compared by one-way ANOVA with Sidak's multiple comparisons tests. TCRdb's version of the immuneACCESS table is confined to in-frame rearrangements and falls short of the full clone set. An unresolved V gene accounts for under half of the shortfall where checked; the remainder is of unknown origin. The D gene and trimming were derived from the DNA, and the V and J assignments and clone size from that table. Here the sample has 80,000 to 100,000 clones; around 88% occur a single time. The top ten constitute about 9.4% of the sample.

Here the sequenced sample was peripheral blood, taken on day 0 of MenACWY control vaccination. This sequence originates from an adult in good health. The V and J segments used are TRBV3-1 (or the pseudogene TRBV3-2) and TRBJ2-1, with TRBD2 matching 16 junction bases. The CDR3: CASMGLAGGRYEQFF. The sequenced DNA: TGTGCCAGCATGGGACTAGCGGGGGGGCGGTATGAGCAGTTCTTC.